Ten or more counts support the clone carrying this T cell receptor beta chain. This record belongs to a study of blood T cells in healthy people across ages. The V gene's germline CDR1 is DFQATT and CDR2 SNEGSKA (reference sequence). The CDR3 loop spans 13 amino acids. Between the trimmed V and J ends, which lost 5 bases and 8 bases, there was a span of 19 bases. The second PCR ran about 6 to 12 cycles with a sample-barcoded 5' primer and J-beta primers. From the 5' RACE reads, TCRdb called clonotypes with MiXCR, one entry per CDR3 protein. The repertoire holds about 1,800,000 distinct CDR3 sequences, with 28% as singletons.

This sequence originates from a woman aged 30 to 39 in good health. Sequenced input: blood. The chain uses TRBV20-1 and TRBJ2-7; tentatively, D is TRBD1 or TRBD2 (5 bases each). The CDR3 DNA sequence: TGCAGTGCTGGCCGGGACGGTACTACGCAGCAGTACTTC. Translation gives CSAGRDGTTQQYF.